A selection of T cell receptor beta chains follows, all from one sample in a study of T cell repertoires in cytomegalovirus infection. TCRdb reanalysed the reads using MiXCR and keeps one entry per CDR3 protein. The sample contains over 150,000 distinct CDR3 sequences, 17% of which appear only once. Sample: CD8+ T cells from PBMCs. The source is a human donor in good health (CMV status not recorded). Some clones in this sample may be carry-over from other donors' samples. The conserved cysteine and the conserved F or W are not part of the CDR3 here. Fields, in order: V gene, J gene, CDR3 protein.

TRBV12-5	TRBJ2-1	ASGLPGQGRNEQF
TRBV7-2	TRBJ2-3	ASSWTPGLAGGDTQY
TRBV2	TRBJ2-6	ASSYKPGANVLT
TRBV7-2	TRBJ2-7	ASSSSSSYEQY
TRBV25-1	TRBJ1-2	ASSESRLGYGYT
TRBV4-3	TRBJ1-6	ASSLLWDNKSSYNSPLH
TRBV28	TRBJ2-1	ASSPPRGRNEQF
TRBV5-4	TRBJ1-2	ASSGLGAGVDGYT
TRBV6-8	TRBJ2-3	ASSYFSGGTDTQY
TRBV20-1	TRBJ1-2	SAFYRGMDYGYT
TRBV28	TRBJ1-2	ASSLSVVTRGYGYT
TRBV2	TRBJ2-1	ASSGRGNNEQF
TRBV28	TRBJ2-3	ASSLRLPGTDTQY
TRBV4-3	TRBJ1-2	ASSQGLGGGMRNGYT
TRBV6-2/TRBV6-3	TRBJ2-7	ASSYGRDREGDEQY
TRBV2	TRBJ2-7	ASKGYEQY
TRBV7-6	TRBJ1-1	ASSSPGTGRPEAF
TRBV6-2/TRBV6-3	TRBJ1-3	AASEDGNSGNTIY
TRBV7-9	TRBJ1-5	ASSRDGNQPQH
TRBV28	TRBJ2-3	ASSLWGEPEVSDTQY
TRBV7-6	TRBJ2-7	ASSLANSDFYEQY
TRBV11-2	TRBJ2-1	ASSLVPSEQF
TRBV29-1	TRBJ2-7	SVEGTGVYEQY
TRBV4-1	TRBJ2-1	ASSQEWQGRNEQF
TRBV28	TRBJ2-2	ASSFSRGPYTGELF
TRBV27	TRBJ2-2	ASRSNTGELF
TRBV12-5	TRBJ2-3	ASGLVQGAATDTQY
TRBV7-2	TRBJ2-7	ASSAWDGYEQY
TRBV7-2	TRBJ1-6	ASSLDGVGTVNSPLH
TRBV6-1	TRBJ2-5	ASSEWQAEAGVETQY
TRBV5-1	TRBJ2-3	ASSSLDRTTDTQY
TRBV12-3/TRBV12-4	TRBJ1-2	ASSRLLGYT
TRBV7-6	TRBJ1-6	ASSLYRDYNSPLH
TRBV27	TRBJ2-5	ASSPLAGGLRETQY
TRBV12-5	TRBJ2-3	ASGLDGTSGTDTQY
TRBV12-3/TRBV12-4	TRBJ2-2	ANGQGAKTGELF
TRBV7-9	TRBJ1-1	ASSTDGLNTEAF
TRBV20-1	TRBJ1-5	SARDKGGYYRSQPQH
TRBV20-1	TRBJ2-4	SARTGSGKNIQY
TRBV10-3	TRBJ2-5	AISLYLQETKY
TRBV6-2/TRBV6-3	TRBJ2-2	ASSWTGTSGTGELF
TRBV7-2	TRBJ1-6	ASSPGQGHSPLH
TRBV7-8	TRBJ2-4	ASSLGGDRASIQY
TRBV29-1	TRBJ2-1	SIPGQGYNEQF
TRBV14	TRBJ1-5	ASSQTGWDQPQH
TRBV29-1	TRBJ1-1	SVVGDRGSTEAF
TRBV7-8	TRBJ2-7	ASSLVPVGYEQY
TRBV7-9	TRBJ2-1	ASSFGQGKF
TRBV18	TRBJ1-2	ASSSQGDYGYT
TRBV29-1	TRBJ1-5	SVSPTGDNQPQH
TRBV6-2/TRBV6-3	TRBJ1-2	ASSRGRRYGYT
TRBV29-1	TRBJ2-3	SVGTGEKRNTQY
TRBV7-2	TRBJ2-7	ASSGRDREQY
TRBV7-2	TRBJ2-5	ASSPTGGRAETQY
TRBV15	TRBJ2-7	ATSRDRTAYEQY
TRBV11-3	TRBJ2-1	ASSLAAGTSGYNEQF
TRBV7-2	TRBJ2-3	ASSRLRGEGSAGTDTQY